The present entry profiles one T cell receptor beta chain with its context. Its antigen target is currently unknown. It has no much larger one-base neighbor in the sample; base qualities were not kept. This sample is drawn from a study of blood T cell repertoires in COVID-19 (TCRdb year 2020). At the level of the whole study: Samples covering the acute and convalescent phases of COVID-19 were provided by collaborators in the United States, Italy and Spain. Nearly every sample came with metadata listing a de-identified subject ID, COVID-19 status, age in years and sex. Samples were obtained from the ongoing ImmuneRACE study (first 160 participants) and from 1,200 or so subjects provided by 6 global collaborators. The dataset comprised deeply sampled blood TCRbeta repertoires from subjects exposed to, actively infected with, or recovered from COVID-19. The material from the prospective study consisted of cDNA or gDNA derived from T cells, B-cell-depleted T cells, or PBMCs. Where available, HLA class I and class II types were obtained from metadata supplied by the sample provider rather than from assay-based typing. A freely available public database, intended as a resource for researchers studying the immune response to SARS-CoV-2, is where the repertoires were released.

In the prospective study, participants were roughly 18 to 95 years old, resided in about two dozen geographic areas of the United States, and were enrolled through a virtual design. In the prospective study, participants were assigned to cohorts based on the clinical history participants reported in a screening survey and a study questionnaire. In the prospective study, mobile phlebotomists collected whole blood, serum and a nasopharyngeal or oropharyngeal swab from each participant. Additional blood draws and questionnaires over an approximately two-month period could optionally be provided by prospective study participants. Before DNA extraction, prospective study blood samples were shipped either frozen or at room temperature. The immunoSEQ Assay, a bias-controlled multiplex PCR, was used to amplify TCRbeta CDR3 regions from genomic DNA. The paper's data handling went like this. Nucleated cell counts per sample were estimated from amplification of reference gene primers within the assay. To quantify the absolute abundance of each unique TCRbeta CDR3 rearrangement, sequence reads were collapsed and filtered. For each sample, productive Simpson clonality was calculated by taking the square root of Simpson's diversity index across productive rearrangements. The table comes from immuneACCESS by way of TCRdb, which keeps in-frame sequences with V and J called. Part of the clones is missing from these tables; in studies checked, under half for an unresolved V gene and the rest for unknown reasons. D and trimming come from the DNA, and the V and J calls and clone size come from that table. The sample table contains 200,000 to 250,000 clones; only one count was recorded for around 81% of them. In total, the top ten clones hold 8% to 9% of the sample.

The investigation overall reported the following: How much clinical and demographic metadata was included differed by source and by participant, and the metadata was provided uncurated.

The TCR comes from a woman between 50 and 59 years old with acute COVID-19. The sequenced sample consisted of PBMCs or T cells enriched from blood (not recorded which).

The nucleotide sequence is given as TGTGCAAGTCGCTTATCTACAGGGACAGGGCGCGGCTACACCTTC. The encoded protein is CASRLSTGTGRGYTF. This receptor chain uses TRBV12-2 and TRBJ1-2; TRBD1, as called in the table, went unchecked against the DNA. TRBV12-2 corresponds to a pseudogene. CDR3 length: 15 amino acids, cysteine to phenylalanine. Only CDR3 DNA is held: 45 bases, read in frame from base 1.